This T cell receptor (beta chain) emerged from a study of shared clonotypes between healthy human individuals. There are 15 residues in the CDR3. The assay was immunoSEQ multiplex PCR, and TCRdb's table has in-frame clones only and misses some. The sample has 1.6 million or so clones, around 98.5% seen once. The authors divided CD4+ cells into CD45RA+ naive and CD45RA-negative memory subsets. The chain couples TRBV21-1 to TRBJ2-3; the D call of TRBD2 is as the table states it, not checked on the DNA. TRBV21-1 is tagged as a pseudogene. The sample taken for sequencing was naive CD4+ T cells sorted from blood. The subset here: CD45RA+ positively selected. The sequence derives from a man in his thirties or forties in good health. CDR3 nucleotides: TGTGCCAGCAGCAAAAACGGCGGGAGCACAGATACGCAGTATTTT. This translates into CASSKNGGSTDTQYF.